Listed below are T cell receptor beta chains from one sample, sequenced in a study of cytomegalovirus exposure and HLA in healthy donors. Clones were sequenced by immunoSEQ multiplex PCR, and TCRdb holds only the in-frame ones, with some missing. The table has a few hundred thousand clones, more than 80% seen once; the top ten hold around 3%. Sequencing was done on a sample of PBMCs. The source is a man aged 30 to 39 in good health and CMV-seronegative. Each CDR3 is given with its conserved first and last residue. D genes are given only for firm matches. Clone size appears in some rows only: once, few, many, or a class for an expanded clone.

TRBV5-6	TRBJ2-3	TRBD2	once	CASSFLLAGVTDTQYF	TGTGCCAGCAGCTTCTTACTAGCGGGGGTCACAGATACGCAGTATTTT
TRBV5-1	TRBJ1-2	-	-	CASSLKQRDYGYTF	TGCGCCAGCAGCTTGAAACAGAGAGACTATGGCTACACCTTC
TRBV5-1	TRBJ1-1	TRBD1	once	CASSLSGGAGTEAFF	TGCGCCAGCAGCTTGTCAGGGGGCGCGGGGACTGAAGCTTTCTTT
TRBV19	TRBJ2-2	TRBD2	few	CASNLKGLVSGELFF	TGTGCCAGTAATCTGAAGGGACTAGTGAGCGGGGAGCTGTTTTTT
TRBV5-1	TRBJ1-1	-	-	CASMGGSLNTEAFF	TGCGCCAGCATGGGGGGGTCCTTGAACACTGAAGCTTTCTTT
TRBV7-3	TRBJ1-1	-	-	CASSLLEGVKNTEAFF	TGTGCCAGCAGCCTCCTCGAGGGGGTAAAGAACACTGAAGCTTTCTTT
TRBV5-5	TRBJ2-5	TRBD2	-	CASSTGLAGQETQYF	TGTGCCAGCAGCACCGGACTAGCGGGGCAAGAGACCCAGTACTTC
TRBV4-2	TRBJ2-5	TRBD2	-	CASSQNWTSGYQETQYF	TGTGCCAGCAGCCAAAATTGGACTAGCGGCTACCAAGAGACCCAGTACTTC
TRBV5-4	TRBJ2-7	-	-	CASSLWGRFYEQYF	TGTGCCAGCAGCTTGTGGGGGCGTTTTTACGAGCAGTACTTC
TRBV28	TRBJ2-1	-	few	CASSLIAGPSYNEQFF	TGTGCCAGCAGTTTAATCGCGGGGCCATCCTACAATGAGCAGTTCTTC
TRBV5-1	TRBJ1-3	TRBD1	-	CASSWGPGGPGSGNTIYF	TGCGCCAGCAGCTGGGGTCCAGGGGGCCCTGGCTCTGGAAACACCATATATTTT
TRBV6-1	TRBJ2-3	TRBD2	-	CASRPRGAKTDTQYF	TGTGCCAGCAGGCCGCGGGGGGCCAAAACAGATACGCAGTATTTT
TRBV25-1	TRBJ1-4	TRBD1	few	CASSAPGQGNEKLFF	TGTGCCAGCAGCGCCCCGGGACAGGGTAATGAAAAACTGTTTTTT
TRBV28	TRBJ2-3	TRBD2	-	CASSLRGGGTDTQYF	TGTGCCAGCAGTCTCCGGGGGGGTGGGACAGATACGCAGTATTTT
TRBV30	TRBJ1-5	TRBD1	-	CAWSFPRGGNQPQHF	TGTGCCTGGAGTTTCCCCAGGGGGGGCAATCAGCCCCAGCATTTT
TRBV6-5	TRBJ1-6	-	-	CASSLTDNSPLHF	TGTGCCAGCAGTTTGACAGATAATTCACCCCTCCACTTT
TRBV7-2	TRBJ2-1	TRBD2	-	CASSLELAGGLYEQFF	TGTGCCAGCAGCTTAGAGCTAGCGGGGGGGCTTTATGAGCAGTTCTTC
TRBV29-1	TRBJ1-1	-	-	CSVERGLDTEAFF	TGCAGCGTTGAGAGAGGGTTGGACACTGAAGCTTTCTTT
TRBV27	TRBJ2-7	TRBD1	-	CASWDSPYEQYF	TGTGCCAGCTGGGACAGCCCCTACGAGCAGTACTTC
TRBV2	TRBJ1-5	-	-	CASQGYSNQPQHF	TGTGCCAGTCAGGGTTATAGCAATCAGCCCCAGCATTTT
TRBV9	TRBJ2-2	TRBD1	-	CASSTRTGAGTGELFF	TGTGCCAGCAGCACTCGGACAGGGGCTGGTACCGGGGAGCTGTTTTTT
TRBV13	TRBJ2-7	-	once	CASSFTGFFEQYF	TGTGCCAGCAGCTTTACAGGATTCTTCGAGCAGTACTTC
TRBV28	TRBJ1-6	-	-	CASSVQGSNSPLHF	TGTGCCAGCAGTGTACAGGGCTCGAATTCACCCCTCCACTTT
TRBV28	TRBJ2-7	TRBD1	-	CASSLEGGPYEQYF	TGTGCCAGCAGTTTAGAAGGGGGCCCCTACGAGCAGTACTTC
TRBV28	TRBJ2-2	TRBD2	-	CASSERGEITGELFF	TGTGCCAGCAGCGAGCGGGGGGAAATCACCGGGGAGCTGTTTTTT
TRBV28	TRBJ2-4	TRBD1	-	CASRTGQTIQYF	TGTGCCAGTCGAACGGGACAGACCATTCAGTACTTC
TRBV7-9	TRBJ2-7	-	-	CASSLSEQGYEQYF	TGTGCCAGCAGCTTATCGGAGCAGGGATACGAGCAGTACTTC